The entry that follows covers one TCR beta chain sequence. Germline loops: CDR1 MGHRA, CDR2 YSYEKL. CDR3 length: 13 amino acids. The V end lost 4 bases, the J end lost 0 bases, and 5 bases lay between the germline ends. This record comes from a study of OX40 agonist ivuxolimab in advanced cancers. Overall study: Treatment of patients was with ivuxolimab, an agonistic anti-OX40 (CD134) antibody.

Using immunoSEQ multiplex PCR, the repertoire was profiled, and TCRdb retains in-frame clones only, with some absent. The sample carries 80,000 or so clones, approximately 85% recorded once. The sample here was CD4+ or CD8+ T cells sorted from blood, taken in a trial of the OX40 agonist ivuxolimab. J is TRBJ2-3 and V is TRBV4-1; D is undetermined. This sequence originates from an adult with an advanced solid tumor such as melanoma, head and neck, liver or kidney cancer. The CDR3 spells CASSLTSTDTQYF. The CDR3 region has the DNA TGCGCCAGCAGCCTGACTAGCACAGATACGCAGTATTTT.